This is a list of T cell receptor beta chains from one sample in a study of human T cells and chemical hapten exposure. TCRdb re-analysed the RACE reads in MiXCR, keeping a single row per CDR3 protein. The table includes roughly 360,000 distinct CDR3 sequences, nearly 5% detected once. Sequencing was performed on whole blood, taken in connection with sensitization to the hapten diphenylcyclopropenone (DPC). The source is a woman in her forties or fifties with alopecia areata. Some clones in this sample may be carry-over from other donors' samples. The CDR3 runs from the conserved cysteine through the conserved F or W. Fields, in order: J gene, V gene, CDR3 protein.

TRBJ1-1,TRBV12-3/TRBV12-4,CASNLQGVGTEAFF
TRBJ2-1,TRBV12-3/TRBV12-4,CASSREAGTYNEQFF
TRBJ1-5,TRBV7-9,CASSLPGQHQPQHF
TRBJ2-1,TRBV6-5,CASSYWGGSSYNEQFF
TRBJ1-3,TRBV15,CATSRDLVPGNTIYF
TRBJ2-1,TRBV6-2/TRBV6-3,CASSLLDPLKSVNEQFF
TRBJ2-1,TRBV3-1,CASSQPGGAPYNEQFF
TRBJ1-3,TRBV6-1,CASRGGGPSGNTIYF
TRBJ1-6,TRBV14,CASSQGPPVNRGNLSPLHF
TRBJ1-3,TRBV29-1,CSVPDTGNTIYF
TRBJ1-6,TRBV20-1,CSAMGGGWNSPLHF
TRBJ1-1,TRBV28,CASSAWTGRTEAFF
TRBJ2-3,TRBV6-6,CASSYVGLAGVTNTQYF
TRBJ1-2,TRBV6-5,CASSYSKWGDKNYGYTF
TRBJ2-1,TRBV6-2/TRBV6-3,CASSYATSGRNEQFF
TRBJ2-3,TRBV13,CASSGQDSTDTQYF
TRBJ2-3,TRBV6-5,CASRRGQGTYTQYF
TRBJ2-3,TRBV10-2,CAVAGPGPDTQYF
TRBJ1-2,TRBV12-3/TRBV12-4,CASSPGQLYGYTF
TRBJ1-2,TRBV30,CACYREGYTF
TRBJ2-7,TRBV9,CASSPMTGSYEQYF
TRBJ2-7,TRBV27,CASSFRVTYEQYF
TRBJ2-7,TRBV6-1,CASSTKGQVEYF